The clone carrying this T cell receptor (beta chain) was counted a single time. This entry belongs to a study of cytomegalovirus exposure and HLA in healthy donors. Study background: Researchers previously reported finding 90 million to 130 million unique TCR beta sequences from roughly 200 million T cells.

V trimming: 2 bases; J trimming: 4 bases; junction bases outside the gene matches: 1. CDR1 is SGHRS and CDR2 is YFSETQ in the germline V gene. There are 14 residues in the CDR3. In the PCR, 60 Vbeta and 13 Jbeta primers were used. TCRdb's copy holds only in-frame clones and misses some; the assay was immunoSEQ multiplex PCR. The sample has around 50,000 clones; less than 75% are singletons. This sequence was found in a man aged 30-40 years in good health and CMV-seronegative. Sequenced: PBMCs. V gene TRBV5-1 combines with J gene TRBJ2-3; 10 bases fit TRBD1. CDR3 amino acids: CASSFGQGADTQYF. The DNA for the CDR3 is TGCGCCAGCAGCTTCGGACAGGGGGCAGATACGCAGTATTTT.